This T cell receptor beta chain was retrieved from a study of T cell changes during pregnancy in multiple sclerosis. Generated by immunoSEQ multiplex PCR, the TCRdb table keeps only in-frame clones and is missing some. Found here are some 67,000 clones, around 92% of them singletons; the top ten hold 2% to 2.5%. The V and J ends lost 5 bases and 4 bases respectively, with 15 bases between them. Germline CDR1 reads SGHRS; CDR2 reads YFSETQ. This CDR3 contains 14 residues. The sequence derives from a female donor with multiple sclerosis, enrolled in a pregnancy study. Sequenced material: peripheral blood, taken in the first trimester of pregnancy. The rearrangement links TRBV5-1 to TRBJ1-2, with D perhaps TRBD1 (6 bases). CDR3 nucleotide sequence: TGCGCCAGCAGACAGGGTCTCGGGGCCTATGGCTACACCTTC. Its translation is CASRQGLGAYGYTF. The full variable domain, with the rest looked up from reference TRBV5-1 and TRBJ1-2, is KAGVTQTPRYLIKTRGQQVTLSCSPISGHRSVSWYQQTPGQGLQFLFEYFSETQRNKGNFPGRFSGRQFSNSRSEMNVSTLELGDSALYLCASRQGLGAYGYTFGSGTRLTVV.